The T cell receptor beta chain under discussion was sequenced for a study of CD8 T cells in Susac syndrome. General study results and limits: A relatively small number of individuals underwent TCR sequencing and HLA analysis.

In the case of this clonotype: Its antigen is still unknown.

Germline CDR1 and CDR2: SQVTM and ANQGSEA. CDR3 size: 14 residues. Trimming stripped 1 base from V and 4 bases from J, with 13 bases between. TEMRA cells were enriched by FACS, and CD4+ and CD8+ T cells were negatively isolated. Random hexamers were used to reverse transcribe an amount of about 0.5 to 1 ug RNA. immunoSEQ multiplex PCR amplified TCR beta CDR3 across 54 Vbeta, 13 Jbeta. TCRdb re-analysed the immunoSEQ multiplex PCR reads in MiXCR, keeping a single row per CDR3 protein. The table lists some 150,000 distinct CDR3 sequences, about 95% of them singletons, with approximately 0.15% in the top ten.

The specimen was CD8+ T cells from PBMCs. The rearrangement joins TRBV29-1 to TRBJ1-2; possibly TRBD1 for D (6 bases). This TCR was recovered from a human donor with multiple sclerosis. The CDR3 DNA reads as TGCAGCGTTGAAGTGGGGGGGGCCAGCTATGGCTACACCTTC. Amino acid sequence: CSVEVGGASYGYTF. Variable domain in full (rest from reference TRBV29-1 and TRBJ1-2): SAVISQKPSRDICQRGTSLTIQCQVDSQVTMMFWYRQQPGQSLTLIATANQGSEATYESGFVIDKFPISRPNLTFSTLTVSNMSPEDSSIYLCSVEVGGASYGYTFGSGTRLTVV.